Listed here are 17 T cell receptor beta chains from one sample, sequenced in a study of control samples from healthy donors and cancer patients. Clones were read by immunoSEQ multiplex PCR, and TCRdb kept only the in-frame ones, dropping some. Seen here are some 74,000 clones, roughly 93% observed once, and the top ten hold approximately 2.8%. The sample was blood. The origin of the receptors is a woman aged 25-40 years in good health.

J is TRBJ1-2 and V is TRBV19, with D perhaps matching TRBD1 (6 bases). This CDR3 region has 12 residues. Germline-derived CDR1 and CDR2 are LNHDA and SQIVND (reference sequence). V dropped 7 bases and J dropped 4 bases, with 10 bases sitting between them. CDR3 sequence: CASKKTGYGYTF. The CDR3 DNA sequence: TGTGCCAGTAAAAAGACAGGCTATGGCTACACCTTC. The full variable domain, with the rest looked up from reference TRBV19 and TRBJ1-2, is DGGITQSPKYLFRKEGQNVTLSCEQNLNHDAMYWYRQDPGQGLRLIYYSQIVNDFQKGDIAEGYSVSREKKESFPLTVTSAQKNPTAFYLCASKKTGYGYTFGSGTRLTVV.

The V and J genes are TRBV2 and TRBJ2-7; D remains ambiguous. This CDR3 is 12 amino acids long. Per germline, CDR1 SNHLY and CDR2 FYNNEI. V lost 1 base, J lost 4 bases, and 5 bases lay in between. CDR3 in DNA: TGTGCCAGCAGTGAAGTCTTATACGAGCAGTACTTC. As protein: CASSEVLYEQYF.

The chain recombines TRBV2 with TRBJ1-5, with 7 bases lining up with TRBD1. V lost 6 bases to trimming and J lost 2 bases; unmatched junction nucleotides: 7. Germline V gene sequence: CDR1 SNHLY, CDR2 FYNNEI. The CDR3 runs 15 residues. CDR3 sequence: CASRMDRYGNQPQHF. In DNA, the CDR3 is TGTGCCAGCAGGATGGACAGGTATGGCAATCAGCCCCAGCATTTT. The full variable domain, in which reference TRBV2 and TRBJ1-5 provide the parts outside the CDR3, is EPEVTQTPSHQVTQMGQEVILRCVPISNHLYFYWYRQILGQKVEFLVSFYNNEISEKSEIFDDQFSVERPDGSNFTLKIRSTKLEDSAMYFCASRMDRYGNQPQHFGDGTRLSIL.

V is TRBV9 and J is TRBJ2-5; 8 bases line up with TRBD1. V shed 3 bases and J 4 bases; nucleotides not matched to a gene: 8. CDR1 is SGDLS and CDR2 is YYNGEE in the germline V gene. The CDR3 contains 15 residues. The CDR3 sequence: CASSGGNRGAETQYF. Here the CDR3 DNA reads TGTGCCAGCAGCGGGGGAAACAGGGGGGCAGAGACCCAGTACTTC.

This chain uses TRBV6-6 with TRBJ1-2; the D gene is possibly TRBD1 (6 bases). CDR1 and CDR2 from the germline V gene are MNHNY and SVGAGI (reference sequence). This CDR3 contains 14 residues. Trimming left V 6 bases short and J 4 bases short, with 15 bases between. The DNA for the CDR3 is TGTGCCAGCAGCGGGGGGGGGCGCGGCTATGGCTACACCTTC. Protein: CASSGGGRGYGYTF.

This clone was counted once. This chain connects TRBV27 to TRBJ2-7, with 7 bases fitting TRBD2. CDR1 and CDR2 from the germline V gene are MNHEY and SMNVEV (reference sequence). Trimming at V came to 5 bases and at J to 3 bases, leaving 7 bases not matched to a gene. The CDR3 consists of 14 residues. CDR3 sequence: CASSLSAGSYEQYF. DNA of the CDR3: TGTGCCAGCAGTCTTTCAGCGGGGAGCTACGAGCAGTACTTC.

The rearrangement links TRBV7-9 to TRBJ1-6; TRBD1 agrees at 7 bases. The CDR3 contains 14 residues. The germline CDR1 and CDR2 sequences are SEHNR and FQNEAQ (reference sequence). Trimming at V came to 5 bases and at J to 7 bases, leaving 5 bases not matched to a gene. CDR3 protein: CASSEQGMNSPLHF. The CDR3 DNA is TGTGCCAGCAGCGAACAGGGGATGAATTCACCCCTCCACTTT. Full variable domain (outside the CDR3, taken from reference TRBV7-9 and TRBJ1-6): DTGVSQNPRHKITKRGQNVTFRCDPISEHNRLYWYRQTLGQGPEFLTYFQNEAQLEKSRLLSDRFSAERPKGSFSTLEIQRTEQGDSAMYLCASSEQGMNSPLHFGNGTRLTVT.

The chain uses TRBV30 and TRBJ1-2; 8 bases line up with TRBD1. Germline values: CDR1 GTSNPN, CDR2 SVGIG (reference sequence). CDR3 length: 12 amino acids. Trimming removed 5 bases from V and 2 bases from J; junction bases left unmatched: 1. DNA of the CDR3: TGTGCCTGGGGACAGGGCAACTATGGCTACACCTTC. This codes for CAWGQGNYGYTF.

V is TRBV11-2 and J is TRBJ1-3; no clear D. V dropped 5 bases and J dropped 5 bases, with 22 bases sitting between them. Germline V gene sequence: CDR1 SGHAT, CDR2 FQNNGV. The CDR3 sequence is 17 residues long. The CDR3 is CASSPTLGSASRNTIYF. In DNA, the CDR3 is TGTGCCAGCAGCCCCACGCTCGGGTCAGCCAGCAGAAACACCATATATTTT.

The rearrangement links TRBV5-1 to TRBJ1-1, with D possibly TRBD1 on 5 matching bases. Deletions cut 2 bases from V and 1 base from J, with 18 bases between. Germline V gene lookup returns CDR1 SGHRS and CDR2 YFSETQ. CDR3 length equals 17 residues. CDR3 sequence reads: CASSLSPRGDQNTEAFF. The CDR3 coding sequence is TGCGCCAGCAGCTTATCCCCTAGGGGCGACCAGAACACTGAAGCTTTCTTT.

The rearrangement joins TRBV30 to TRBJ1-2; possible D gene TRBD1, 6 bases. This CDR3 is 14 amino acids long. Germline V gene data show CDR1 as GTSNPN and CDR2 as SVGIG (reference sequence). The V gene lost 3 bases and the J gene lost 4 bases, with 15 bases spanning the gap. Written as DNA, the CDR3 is TGTGCCTGGAGCCTCACCGACAGGATCTATGGCTACACCTTC. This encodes CAWSLTDRIYGYTF.

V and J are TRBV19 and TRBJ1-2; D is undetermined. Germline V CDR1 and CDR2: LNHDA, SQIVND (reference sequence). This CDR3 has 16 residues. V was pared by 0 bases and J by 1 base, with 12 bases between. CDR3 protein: CASSIELADFNYGYTF. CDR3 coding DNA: TGTGCCAGTAGTATAGAGTTGGCGGACTTTAACTATGGCTACACCTTC.

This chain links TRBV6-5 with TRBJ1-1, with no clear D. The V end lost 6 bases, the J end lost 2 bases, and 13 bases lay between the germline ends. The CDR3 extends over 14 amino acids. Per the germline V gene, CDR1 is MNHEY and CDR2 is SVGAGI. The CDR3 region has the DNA TGTGCCAGCAGAGAGCGGCAGACAAACACTGAAGCTTTCTTT. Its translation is CASRERQTNTEAFF.

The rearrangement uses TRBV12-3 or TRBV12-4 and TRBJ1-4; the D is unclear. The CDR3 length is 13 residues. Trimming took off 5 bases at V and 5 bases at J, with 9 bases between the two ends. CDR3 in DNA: TGTGCCAGCAGTCCGGACCCGAATGAAAAACTGTTTTTT. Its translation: CASSPDPNEKLFF.

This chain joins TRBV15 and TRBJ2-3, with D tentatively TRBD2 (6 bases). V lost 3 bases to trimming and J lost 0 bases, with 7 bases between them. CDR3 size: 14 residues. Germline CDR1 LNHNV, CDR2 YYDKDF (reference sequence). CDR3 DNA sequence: TGTGCCACCAGCAGCGGGGGAAGCACAGATACGCAGTATTTT. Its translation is CATSSGGSTDTQYF.

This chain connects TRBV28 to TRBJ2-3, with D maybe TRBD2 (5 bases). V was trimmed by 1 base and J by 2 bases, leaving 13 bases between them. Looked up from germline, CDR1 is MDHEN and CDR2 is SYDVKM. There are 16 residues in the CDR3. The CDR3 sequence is CASSLSEVDPTDTQYF. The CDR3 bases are TGTGCCAGCAGTTTATCGGAGGTGGACCCCACAGATACGCAGTATTTT.

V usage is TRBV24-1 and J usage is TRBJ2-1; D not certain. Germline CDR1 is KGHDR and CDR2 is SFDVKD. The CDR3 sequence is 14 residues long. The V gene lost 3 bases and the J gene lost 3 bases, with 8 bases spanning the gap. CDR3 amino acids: CATSDPTDYNEQFF. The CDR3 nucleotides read TGTGCCACCAGTGATCCTACAGACTACAATGAGCAGTTCTTC.